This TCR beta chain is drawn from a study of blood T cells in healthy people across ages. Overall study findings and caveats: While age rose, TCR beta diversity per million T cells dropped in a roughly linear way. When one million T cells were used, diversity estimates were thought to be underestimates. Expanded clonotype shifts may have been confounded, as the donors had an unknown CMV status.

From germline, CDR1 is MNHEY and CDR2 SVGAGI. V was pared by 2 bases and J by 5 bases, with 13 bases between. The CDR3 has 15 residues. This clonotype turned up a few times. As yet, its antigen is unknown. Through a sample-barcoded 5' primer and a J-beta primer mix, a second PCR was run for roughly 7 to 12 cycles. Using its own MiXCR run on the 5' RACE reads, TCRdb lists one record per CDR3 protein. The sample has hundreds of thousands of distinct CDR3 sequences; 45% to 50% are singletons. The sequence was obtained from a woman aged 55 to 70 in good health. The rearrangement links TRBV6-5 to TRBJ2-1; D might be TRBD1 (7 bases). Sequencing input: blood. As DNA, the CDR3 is TGTGCCAGCAGTTACGCGGGGACAGCGAACAATGAGCAGTTCTTC. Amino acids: CASSYAGTANNEQFF.